The 23 T cell receptor beta chains reported below all come from one sample, sequenced in a study of molecular identifiers for immune sequencing clone quantification. TCRdb passed the PCR reads through MiXCR, listing each CDR3 protein once. The sample includes around 480,000 distinct CDR3 sequences, roughly 24% seen only once; the top ten take around 0.79%. The sequenced sample consisted of naive CD8+ T cells from blood, with Jurkat cell RNA spiked in. As to subset: FACS-sorted CD8+CD4-CCR7+CD45RA+ naive T cells. Every receptor here comes from a human donor in good health. Some libraries in this study had Jurkat cell RNA spiked in.

This clonotype has ten or more counts. The CDR3 DNA follows: TGCAGTGCTAGAGGGGGACTAGATCGGGGCGGGAGAATAGATACGCAGTATTTT. Translated: CSARGGLDRGGRIDTQYF. The chain combines TRBV20-1 with TRBJ2-3, with 8 positions matching TRBD2. The CDR3 consists of 18 residues. In germline, CDR1 is DFQATT, CDR2 SNEGSKA (reference sequence). Losses at the gene ends were 1 base for V and 5 bases for J; bases not matched to a gene: 17.

A few counts support this clonotype. The DNA for the CDR3 is TGTGCCAGCAGGGAAGCTGGACAGCCCCAGCATTTT. It specifies CASREAGQPQHF. The chain combines TRBV6-5 with TRBJ1-5; no reliable D call. Germline CDR1 MNHEY, CDR2 SVGAGI. CDR3 size: 12 residues. Trimming stripped 6 bases from V and 7 bases from J, with 10 bases between.

This clonotype has just a few counts. The chain combines TRBV13 with TRBJ2-3; 8 positions agree with TRBD1. This CDR3 comprises 13 residues. From germline, CDR1 is PRHDT and CDR2 FYEKMQ (reference sequence). The V segment lost 8 bases and the J segment 1 base; nucleotides outside the gene matches: 2. CDR3 bases: TGTGCCAGCGACAGGGGACGCACAGATACGCAGTATTTT. Amino acid sequence: CASDRGRTDTQYF.

This clonotype was detected ten times or more. The V gene is TRBV5-6, the J gene TRBJ2-6, with D unclear. Germline V lookup: CDR1 SGHDT, CDR2 YYEEEE. This CDR3 spans 15 amino acids. V lost 5 bases and J lost 2, with 11 bases in between. The CDR3 DNA reads TGTGCCAGCAGTTTATGGGGTGCTGGGGCCAACGTCCTGACTTTC. As protein: CASSLWGAGANVLTF.

Regarding this clonotype: This may be a read error, as it is one base from a much larger clone. CDR3 sequence: CASSPNRGADTQYF. DNA for the CDR3: TGTGCCAGCAGCCCAAACAGGGGTGCGGATACGCAGTATTTT. V gene TRBV12-3 or TRBV12-4 combines with J gene TRBJ2-3; TRBD1 matches at 7 bases. This CDR3 spans 14 amino acids. After removal of 6 bases from V and 6 bases from J, the junction contained 9 bases not matched to a gene.

This clonotype was observed a few times. The chain combines TRBV27 with TRBJ1-2; TRBD1 is a possible D gene (5 bases). Trimming removed 2 bases at V and 7 bases at J, with 8 bases between. Germline V lookup: CDR1 MNHEY, CDR2 SMNVEV (reference sequence). The CDR3 covers 12 residues. Here the CDR3 reads CASSLGGSGYTF. CDR3 DNA: TGTGCCAGCAGTTTAGGGGGGTCTGGCTACACCTTC.

This clonotype was seen a handful of times. The rearrangement uses TRBV6-2 or TRBV6-3 and TRBJ1-1; 8 positions match TRBD1. Germline V CDR1 and CDR2: MNHEY, SVGEGT. V trimming: 8 bases; J trimming: 0 bases; junction bases outside the gene matches: 8. The CDR3 is made up of 15 amino acids. The chain's CDR3 is CASAEQGVMNTEAFF. The CDR3 DNA sequence: TGTGCCAGCGCCGAACAGGGGGTTATGAACACTGAAGCTTTCTTT.

This clonotype has just a few counts. The chain joins TRBV4-1 to TRBJ1-4; D not certain. The CDR3 extends over 16 amino acids. The V gene's germline CDR1 is MGHRA and CDR2 YSYEKL. Trimming stripped 4 bases from V and 4 bases from J, with 16 bases between. The CDR3 DNA follows: TGCGCCAGCAGCCCTATAAAAAGGGTAGATAATGAAAAACTGTTTTTT. Protein product: CASSPIKRVDNEKLFF.

As to this clonotype: The junction and the germline gene differ at one end; a read error may be behind it. This chain connects TRBV20-1 to TRBJ1-6, with D possibly being TRBD1 (5 bases). The germline CDR1 and CDR2 sequences are DFQATT and SNEGSKA (reference sequence). The length of the CDR3 is 19 residues. CDR3 sequence: CSARDHPVYRGSYSSPLHF. In DNA, the CDR3 is TGCAGTGCTAGAGATCACCCTGTGTATCGGGGGTCCTATAGTTCACCCCTCCACTTT.

A few counts support this clonotype. J is TRBJ1-2 and V is TRBV20-1; tentatively, D is TRBD1 (6 bases). Per germline, CDR1 DFQATT and CDR2 SNEGSKA (reference sequence). The CDR3 loop spans 14 amino acids. Trimming took 4 bases from V and 0 from J, leaving 12 bases between them. The CDR3 region is CSAKQGGSNYGYTF. In nucleotides, the CDR3 is TGCAGTGCTAAACAGGGCGGATCTAACTATGGCTACACCTTC.

This clonotype was counted only a few times. This may arise from a read error, as a much more abundant clone is one base away. This sequence joins TRBV7-2 and TRBJ2-3; unclear D gene. The CDR3 is 15 residues long. The germline CDR1 and CDR2 sequences are SGHTA and FQGNSA. The CDR3 protein is CASSPPILSTDTRYF. The DNA of the CDR3 is TGTGCCAGCAGCCCGCCGATCCTAAGCACAGATACGCGGTATTTT.

This clonotype turned up a few times. The V call is TRBV29-1, the J call TRBJ2-7; 8 bases map to TRBD2. Trimming at V came to 2 bases and at J to 2 bases, leaving 8 bases not matched to a gene. Germline CDR1 and CDR2: SQVTM and ANQGSEA. The CDR3 is 15 residues long. The CDR3, as DNA: TGCAGCGTTGAATGGCGCGGGGGGCCGCCCTACGAGCAGTACTTC. Encoded protein: CSVEWRGGPPYEQYF.

The chain combines TRBV6-2 or TRBV6-3 with TRBJ1-1; D remains ambiguous. Trimming took 5 bases from V and 5 from J, leaving 18 bases between them. The CDR3 runs to 15 residues. Germline CDR1 MNHEY, CDR2 SVGEGT. The CDR3 region is CASSMDALRGTEAFF. Written as DNA, the CDR3 is TGTGCCAGCAGTATGGACGCCCTCCGAGGGACTGAAGCTTTCTTT.

This clonotype occurred a few times. V usage is TRBV5-4 and J usage is TRBJ1-2, with a possible D match to TRBD1 (6 bases). The length of the CDR3 is 16 residues. V gave up 3 bases and J gave up 4 bases, with 19 bases separating them. Germline assignment: CDR1 SGHNT and CDR2 YYREEE (reference sequence). The CDR3 region is CASSSYRDNTPYGYTF. The CDR3 region has the DNA TGTGCCAGCAGCTCATACCGGGACAACACCCCCTATGGCTACACCTTC.

Turning to this clonotype: Just one base apart from a much larger clone, this may be a read error. This rearrangement joins TRBV3-1 to TRBJ1-1, with D possibly matching TRBD1 (5 bases). Germline V gene sequence: CDR1 LGHDT, CDR2 YNNKEL (reference sequence). V was pared by 3 bases and J by 4 bases, with 12 bases between. CDR3 length equals 14 residues. Here the CDR3 DNA reads TGTGCCAGCAGCCAGACAACAAGGGGCACTGAAGCTTTCTTT. It translates to CASSQTTRGTEAFF. The full variable domain, completed using reference TRBV3-1 and TRBJ1-1, is DTAVSQTPKYLVTQMGNDKSIKCEQNLGHDTMYWYKQDSKKFLKIMFSYNNKELIINETVPNRFSPKSPDKAHLNLHINSLELGDSAVYFCASSQTTRGTEAFFGQGTRLTVV.

Points on this clonotype: Being one base from a much bigger clone, this may be a read error. The J gene is TRBJ2-5, the V gene TRBV4-3; possibly TRBD2 for D (6 bases). V lost 4 bases to trimming and J lost 3 bases, with 15 bases between them. Germline loops: CDR1 LGHNA, CDR2 YSLEER. This CDR3 contains 15 residues. DNA for the CDR3: TGCGCCAGCAGCCGAGATTACCCGGGGGAAGAGACCCAGTACTTC. It is translated as CASSRDYPGEETQYF.

This clonotype was seen a few times. The rearrangement uses TRBV7-2 and TRBJ2-4; the match to TRBD2 covers 13 bases. CDR1 and CDR2 from the germline V gene are SGHTA and FQGNSA. Germline trimming cut 5 bases from V and 7 bases from J; bases unmatched to any gene: 17. CDR3 length equals 19 residues. CDR3 sequence reads: CASSPRKIRLAGGGNIQYF. As DNA, the CDR3 is TGTGCCAGCAGCCCCCGTAAGATACGACTAGCGGGAGGCGGGAACATTCAGTACTTC.

This clonotype was found a few times. V usage is TRBV7-6 and J usage is TRBJ2-1; the match to TRBD2 covers 9 bases. This CDR3 region has 12 residues. The V segment lost 2 bases and the J segment 16 bases; nucleotides outside the gene matches: 6. Germline V gene data show CDR1 as SGHVS and CDR2 as FNYEAQ. CDR3 DNA sequence: TGTGCCAGCAGCTTATCTAGCGGGGTGGTTTTCTTC. Its protein is CASSLSSGVVFF.

This clonotype was picked up a small number of times. The chain couples TRBV7-2 to TRBJ2-7; D not certain. Trimming took off 3 bases at V and 2 bases at J, with 8 bases between the two ends. Per the germline V gene, CDR1 is SGHTA and CDR2 is FQGNSA. The CDR3 covers 13 residues. The CDR3 sequence is CASSFYGTYEQYF. The CDR3 DNA is TGTGCCAGCAGCTTTTACGGAACCTACGAGCAGTACTTC.

This clonotype was detected only a few times. The chain uses TRBV13 and TRBJ1-3, with D unclear. Germline CDR1 reads PRHDT; CDR2 reads FYEKMQ (reference sequence). The CDR3 is made up of 14 amino acids. Trimming removed 2 bases from V and 5 bases from J, with 10 bases in between. The CDR3 DNA follows: TGTGCCAGCAGCTTACGCAGTAACCGAAACACCATATATTTT. Encoded protein: CASSLRSNRNTIYF.

Comments on this clonotype: A much larger clone lies one base from this, so it may be a read error. J is TRBJ2-1 and V is TRBV7-2; maybe TRBD1 (6 bases). Germline V lookup: CDR1 SGHTA, CDR2 FQGNSA. There are 15 residues in the CDR3. CDR3 DNA sequence: TGTGCCGGCAGCTTCCGAGACAGGTCCTACAATGAGCAGTTCTTC. Amino acid sequence: CAGSFRDRSYNEQFF.

The chain has TRBV6-5 and TRBJ2-6; D could derive from TRBD1 or TRBD2 (7 bases each). The CDR3 contains 18 residues. Germline-derived CDR1 and CDR2 are MNHEY and SVGAGI. The V end was cut by 2 bases, the J end by 0 bases, with 14 bases between. CDR3 bases: TGTGCCAGCAGTTACCAGGGGGGGTTTAGCTCTGGGGCCAACGTCCTGACTTTC. Its protein is CASSYQGGFSSGANVLTF.

This clonotype occurred a few times. The CDR3 DNA is TGTGCCAGTAGTATAATAGGGTATCAGCCCCAGCATTTT. As protein: CASSIIGYQPQHF. V gene TRBV19 combines with J gene TRBJ1-5, with no clear D. V lost 2 bases and J lost 5, with 7 bases in between. The CDR3 covers 13 residues. CDR1 LNHDA and CDR2 SQIVND come from the germline V gene (reference sequence).